Sequencing of this T cell receptor beta chain was carried out in a study of CD8+CD57+ T cells in acquired aplastic anemia (dated by TCRdb to 2016 to 2019). Regarding the research as a whole: Extracted DNA from sorted CD4+ and CD8+ cells averaged 3.2 ug, ranging from about 0.17 to 27.4 ug. For healthy donor samples, the average read count was about 10 million for CD4+ cells and approximately 11 million for CD8+ cells.

In the study, sorted CD4+ and CD8+ blood T cells from patients with severe aplastic anemia and from healthy subjects underwent deep sequencing of TCR repertoires. Ficoll-Paque density gradient centrifugation was used to isolate peripheral blood mononuclear cells. CD4+ and CD8+ T cells were sorted by FACS or magnetic beads before DNA extraction. What the work shows at the level of the full study, not this receptor alone: CD8+ Simpson's diversity did not differ significantly between patients and healthy controls (P=0.060). Roughly 29 CD8+ CDR3 sequences were found to be shared between patients and controls, but these sequences appeared to be highly expressed in patients and within the immunodominant clones of the patients.

According to the germline V gene (reference sequence), CDR1 reads PRHDT and CDR2 reads FYEKMQ. Counted from cysteine to phenylalanine, this CDR3 has 17 amino acids. Only the CDR3 part of the read is kept: 51 bases, read in frame from the first base. V and J are trimmed by 0 bases and 5 bases, and the gene matches miss 5 bases of the junction. Genomic DNA served as template for TCR beta VDJ combination and CDR3 sequence profiling. An Illumina HiSeq 2000 was used for TCR repertoire sequencing. For the original study's pipeline: TRBV/TRBJ rearrangement plots, CDR3 size and DJ length profiles, and Simpson's diversity index were used to assess repertoires. The most abundant DNA sequence in the deep sequencing data was taken as the immunodominant clone. CDR3 amino acid sequences were screened for sharing across subjects and compared with published repertoires and the VDJdb database. The public reads were reprocessed in TCRdb via fastp at Q25 and MiXCR, keeping in-frame beta chains. A single entry per CDR3 protein holds the most common genes and DNA from its merged rows. The V and J calls shown here were made by TCRdb, not taken from the authors' results. The sample includes about 210,000 distinct CDR3 sequences, with over 60% observed a single time. Jointly, the top ten make up about 29% of the sample.

This clonotype was detected ten times or more. It has no known antigen specificity. Base qualities are not at hand, and no much larger clone is one base apart. The TCR sequence derives from a human donor in good health. Recombination connected TRBV13 to TRBJ2-3, with TRBD2 identical over 13 junction bases. The sample comprised sorted CD4+, CD8+, or CD8+CD57+ T cells (not recorded which) from PBMCs. This receptor has the CDR3 CASSLGGLAGEIDTQYF. The sequence in DNA is TGTGCCAGCAGCTTAGGAGGACTAGCGGGGGAAATAGATACGCAGTATTTT.